These 21 T cell receptor beta chains originate from one sample sequenced in a study of T cell clones after liver transplantation. This table comes from immunoSEQ multiplex PCR, and its TCRdb copy is limited to in-frame clones, with some not included. The repertoire holds about 68,000 clones, with 80% to 95% as singletons. The specimen was CD4+ T cells from blood, collected about 26 months after liver transplant. These receptors were collected from a human patient who received a liver transplant. A subset of T cells may come from the graft donor.

The V call is TRBV4-1, the J call TRBJ2-7; D may be TRBD1 or TRBD2 (5 bases each). The CDR3 has 14 residues. With 0 bases removed from V and 3 bases from J, the gap between germline ends came to 9 bases. Germline V gene sequence: CDR1 MGHRA, CDR2 YSYEKL. CDR3 bases: TGCGCCAGCAGCCAAGATCCGGGACGCTACGAGCAGTACTTC. Its protein is CASSQDPGRYEQYF.

This clone was detected once. The V gene is TRBV5-5, the J gene TRBJ2-7, with D perhaps given as TRBD1 or TRBD2 (5 bases each). The CDR3 totals 15 residues. V lost 0 bases to trimming and J lost 2 bases, with 12 bases between them. The V gene's germline CDR1 is SGHKS and CDR2 YYEKEE (reference sequence). The CDR3 coding sequence is TGTGCCAGCAGCTTGGGGGGACCACCCACCTACGAGCAGTACTTC. Protein product: CASSLGGPPTYEQYF.

The V and J genes are TRBV18 and TRBJ1-4, with D unresolved. The V and J ends lost 0 bases and 5 bases respectively, with 4 bases between them. The germline V gene encodes CDR1 KGHSH and CDR2 LQKENI. The CDR3 has 13 residues. For the CDR3, the DNA is TGTGCCAGCTCACCACCGACCAATGAAAAACTGTTTTTT. Residues: CASSPPTNEKLFF. The full variable domain, with the rest looked up from reference TRBV18 and TRBJ1-4, is NAGVMQNPRHLVRRRGQEARLRCSPMKGHSHVYWYRQLPEEGLKFMVYLQKENIIDESGMPKERFSAEFPKEGPSILRIQQVVRGDSAAYFCASSPPTNEKLFFGSGTQLSVL.

The V gene is TRBV5-5, the J gene TRBJ1-2; 8 positions agree with TRBD1. V dropped 3 bases and J dropped 0; count of bases not matched to a gene: 7. CDR1 SGHKS and CDR2 YYEKEE come from the germline V gene (reference sequence). The CDR3 runs to 16 residues. The CDR3 sequence is CASSSKSDRANYGYTF. The CDR3 DNA sequence: TGTGCCAGCAGCTCGAAATCGGACAGGGCTAACTATGGCTACACCTTC.

This chain uses TRBV6-6 with TRBJ2-7, with D possibly being TRBD1 or TRBD2 (7 bases each). Trimming cost V 5 bases and J 4 bases, with 18 bases left between them. The CDR3 is 15 residues long. Germline lookup yields CDR1 MNHNY and CDR2 SVGAGI (reference sequence). CDR3: CASSPSPGGEYEQYF. The CDR3 nucleotides are TGTGCCAGCAGTCCTTCCCCAGGGGGGGAGTACGAGCAGTACTTC.

This rearrangement joins TRBV19 to TRBJ2-1; 8 bases agree with TRBD2. Germline CDR1 is LNHDA and CDR2 is SQIVND (reference sequence). J lost 9 bases, V lost 6 bases, and 10 bases had no gene match. This CDR3 is built from 14 residues. The CDR3 here is CASRGAAGAGEQFF. CDR3 coding DNA: TGTGCCAGTAGGGGAGCAGCGGGAGCCGGTGAGCAGTTCTTC.

V is TRBV4-3 and J is TRBJ2-6; no clear D gene. The V end lost 4 bases, the J end lost 0 bases, and 4 bases lay between the germline ends. Germline CDR1 reads LGHNA; CDR2 reads YSLEER. CDR3 length equals 14 residues. The CDR3 DNA is TGCGCCAGCAGCCCGAACTCTGGGGCCAACGTCCTGACTTTC. Translated: CASSPNSGANVLTF.

The V and J genes are TRBV5-1 and TRBJ2-1; D is uncertain. Germline loops: CDR1 SGHRS, CDR2 YFSETQ. The CDR3 loop spans 14 amino acids. The V and J ends lost 2 bases and 8 bases respectively, with 14 bases between them. CDR3 in DNA: TGCGCCAGCAGCTTCAATAAACCTGGGGATGAGCAGTTCTTC. It is translated as CASSFNKPGDEQFF.

This rearrangement joins TRBV4-3 to TRBJ2-1; D gene unclear. With 1 base removed from V and 6 bases from J, the gap between germline ends came to 10 bases. Germline V gives CDR1 LGHNA, CDR2 YSLEER. This CDR3 is built from 14 residues. The CDR3 region is CASSQGTLVNEQFF. The DNA of the CDR3 is TGCGCCAGCAGCCAAGGTACCCTCGTCAATGAGCAGTTCTTC.

This sequence joins TRBV9 and TRBJ1-4; the D gene is possibly TRBD1 (6 bases). V lost 4 bases and J 8 bases, leaving 15 bases between the germline ends. The germline V gene has CDR1 SGDLS and CDR2 YYNGEE. CDR3 size: 14 residues. The CDR3 bases are TGTGCCAGCAGCCAACAGGGCAAGGGGGAAAAACTGTTTTTT. This sequence encodes CASSQQGKGEKLFF. The whole variable domain, filled in from reference TRBV9 and TRBJ1-4, reads DSGVTQTPKHLITATGQRVTLRCSPRSGDLSVYWYQQSLDQGLQFLIQYYNGEERAKGNILERFSAQQFPDLHSELNLSSLELGDSALYFCASSQQGKGEKLFFGSGTQLSVL.

The V gene is TRBV18, the J gene TRBJ1-1; no reliable D call. The CDR3 contains 14 residues. The germline V gene has CDR1 KGHSH and CDR2 LQKENI. Trimming cost V 6 bases and J 1 base, with 12 bases left between them. The DNA for the CDR3 is TGTGCCAGCTCCCCGTCGACGGGGAACACTGAAGCTTTCTTT. The encoded protein is CASSPSTGNTEAFF.

This clone has a handful of counts. The chain has TRBV5-6 and TRBJ2-5, with 8 bases matching TRBD1. The CDR3 length is 16 residues. V lost 0 bases to trimming and J lost 5 bases; unmatched junction nucleotides: 9. CDR1 is SGHDT and CDR2 is YYEEEE in the germline V gene. CDR3 DNA sequence: TGTGCCAGCAGCTTGGGGACAGGGAAGGTAGGCGAGACCCAGTACTTC. Amino acid sequence: CASSLGTGKVGETQYF.

The chain joins TRBV4-2 to TRBJ2-1; D not certain. The CDR3 is 15 residues long. Looked up from germline, CDR1 is LGHNA and CDR2 is YNFKEQ. V shed 0 bases and J shed 6 bases, with 12 bases lying between them. The CDR3 loop reads CASSQDGVYGNEQFF. CDR3 bases: TGTGCCAGCAGCCAAGATGGGGTATATGGCAATGAGCAGTTCTTC.

The chain joins TRBV7-3 to TRBJ1-1; 12 bases match TRBD1. The CDR3 is made up of 17 amino acids. Germline V gives CDR1 SGHTA, CDR2 FQGTGA. After removal of 0 bases from V and 5 bases from J, the junction contained 7 bases not matched to a gene. The DNA for the CDR3 is TGTGCCAGCAGCTTAACAGGGACAGGGGGCGAATTGACTGAAGCTTTCTTT. It codes for CASSLTGTGGELTEAFF.

As regards this clone: An end of the junction differs from the germline gene, which may be a read error. This chain connects TRBV10-1 to TRBJ2-7; maybe TRBD2 (6 bases). This CDR3 contains 13 residues. From germline, CDR1 is WNHNN and CDR2 SYGVQD (reference sequence). This CDR3 reads CASRDSGSYEQYF. CDR3 in DNA: TGCGCCAGCCGTGACAGCGGGTCCTACGAGCAGTACTTC.

The chain has TRBV28 and TRBJ2-5; TRBD2 matches at 14 bases. The germline gives CDR1 MDHEN, CDR2 SYDVKM. The CDR3 totals 15 residues. V lost 5 bases, J lost 5 bases, and 4 bases stayed unmatched. The CDR3 bases are TGTGCCAGCAGTGGGACTAGCGGGAGTGGGGAGACCCAGTACTTC. Translation: CASSGTSGSGETQYF. The full variable domain, in which reference TRBV28 and TRBJ2-5 provide the parts outside the CDR3, is DVKVTQSSRYLVKRTGEKVFLECVQDMDHENMFWYRQDPGLGLRLIYFSYDVKMKEKGDIPEGYSVSREKKERFSLILESASTNQTSMYLCASSGTSGSGETQYFGPGTRLLVL.

The chain uses TRBV19 and TRBJ2-7, with no clear D. Trimming removed 0 bases from V and 2 bases from J, with 11 bases in between. The CDR3 runs 15 residues. Germline assignment: CDR1 LNHDA and CDR2 SQIVND (reference sequence). The CDR3 region has the DNA TGTGCCAGTAGTATAGATCCAACGCCAGCCTACGAGCAGTACTTC. Protein: CASSIDPTPAYEQYF.

This clone showed up just once. This rearrangement joins TRBV23-1 to TRBJ1-2; maybe TRBD1 (6 bases). TRBV23-1 is given ORF status, its function remaining uncertain. The CDR3 is 16 amino acids. Trimming removed 4 bases from V and 0 bases from J, with 15 bases in between. CDR3 region: CASSPEGVSANYGYTF. CDR3 nucleotides: TGCGCCAGCAGTCCCGAGGGGGTTTCAGCTAACTATGGCTACACCTTC.

The chain is built from TRBV5-6 and TRBJ2-5; 7 nucleotides match TRBD2. The germline V gene encodes CDR1 SGHDT and CDR2 YYEEEE. J lost 0 bases, V lost 10 bases, and 12 bases had no gene match. The CDR3 runs 15 residues. The CDR3: CAFSRRAGYQETQYF. The CDR3 DNA reads as TGTGCCTTCTCGAGGCGAGCGGGATACCAAGAGACCCAGTACTTC.

The V gene is TRBV11-3, the J gene TRBJ2-7; D gene unclear. Trimming stripped 5 bases from V and 2 bases from J, with 7 bases between. The CDR3 covers 12 residues. Looked up from germline, CDR1 is SGHNT and CDR2 is YENEEA. CDR3 sequence: CASSGLTYEQYF. As DNA, the CDR3 is TGTGCCAGCAGCGGCCTAACCTACGAGCAGTACTTC. Variable domain in full (rest from reference TRBV11-3 and TRBJ2-7): EAGVVQSPRYKIIEKKQPVAFWCNPISGHNTLYWYLQNLGQGPELLIRYENEEAVDDSQLPKDRFSAERLKGVDSTLKIQPAELGDSAVYLCASSGLTYEQYFGPGTRLTVT.

The chain links TRBV11-2 to TRBJ2-3; D remains unclear. V gave up 6 bases and J gave up 4 bases, with 17 bases separating them. In germline, CDR1 is SGHAT, CDR2 FQNNGV. The CDR3 runs 15 residues. The CDR3 is CASSRAPGTSDTQYF. In nucleotides, the CDR3 is TGTGCCAGCAGTCGTGCCCCGGGCACCTCAGATACGCAGTATTTT.